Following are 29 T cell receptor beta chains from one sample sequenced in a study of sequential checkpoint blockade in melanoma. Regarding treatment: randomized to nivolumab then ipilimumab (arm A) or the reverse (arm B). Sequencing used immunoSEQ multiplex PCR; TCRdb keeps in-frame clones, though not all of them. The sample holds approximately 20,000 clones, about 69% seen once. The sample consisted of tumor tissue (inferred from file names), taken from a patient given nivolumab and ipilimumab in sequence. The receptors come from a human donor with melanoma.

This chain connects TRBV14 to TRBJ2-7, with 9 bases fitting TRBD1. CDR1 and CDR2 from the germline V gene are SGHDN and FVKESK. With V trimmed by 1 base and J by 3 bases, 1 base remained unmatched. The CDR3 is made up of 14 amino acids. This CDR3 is CASSQGTGVYEQYF. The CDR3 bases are TGTGCCAGCAGCCAAGGGACAGGGGTCTACGAGCAGTACTTC.

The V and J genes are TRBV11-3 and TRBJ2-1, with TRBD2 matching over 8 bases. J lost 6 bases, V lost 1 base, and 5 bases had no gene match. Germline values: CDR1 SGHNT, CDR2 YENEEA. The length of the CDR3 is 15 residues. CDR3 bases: TGTGCCAGCAGCTTAGTTGTCACTAGCGGCAATGAGCAGTTCTTC. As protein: CASSLVVTSGNEQFF.

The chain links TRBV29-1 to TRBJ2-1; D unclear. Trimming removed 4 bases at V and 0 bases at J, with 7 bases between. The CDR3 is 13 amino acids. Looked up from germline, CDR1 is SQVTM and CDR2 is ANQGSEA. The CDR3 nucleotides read TGCAGCGTTGTGTTGGACTCCTACAATGAGCAGTTCTTC. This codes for CSVVLDSYNEQFF.

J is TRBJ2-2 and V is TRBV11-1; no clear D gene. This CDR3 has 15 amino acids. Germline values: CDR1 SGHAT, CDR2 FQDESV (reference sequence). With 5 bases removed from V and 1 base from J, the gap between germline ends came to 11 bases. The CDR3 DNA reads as TGTGCCAGCAGCCCGACTCCTCAGAACACCGGGGAGCTGTTTTTT. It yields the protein CASSPTPQNTGELFF.

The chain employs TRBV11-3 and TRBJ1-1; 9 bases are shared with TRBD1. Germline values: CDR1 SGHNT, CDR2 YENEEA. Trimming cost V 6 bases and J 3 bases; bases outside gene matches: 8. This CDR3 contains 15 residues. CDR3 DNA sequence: TGTGCCAGCAGTCCGGTACAGGGGGCGTACACTGAAGCTTTCTTT. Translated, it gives CASSPVQGAYTEAFF.

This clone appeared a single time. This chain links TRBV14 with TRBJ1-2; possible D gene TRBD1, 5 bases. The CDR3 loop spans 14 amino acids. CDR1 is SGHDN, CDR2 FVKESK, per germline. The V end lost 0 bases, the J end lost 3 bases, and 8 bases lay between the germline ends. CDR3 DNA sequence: TGTGCCAGCAGCCAAGATCGAGGGGACTATGGCTACACCTTC. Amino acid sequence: CASSQDRGDYGYTF.

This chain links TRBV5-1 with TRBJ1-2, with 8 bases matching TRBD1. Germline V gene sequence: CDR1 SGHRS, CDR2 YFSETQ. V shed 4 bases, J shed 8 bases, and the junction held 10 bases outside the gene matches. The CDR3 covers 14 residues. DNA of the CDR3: TGCGCCAGCAGCCTCGGACAGGGACTGGGCGGCTACACCTTC. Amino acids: CASSLGQGLGGYTF.

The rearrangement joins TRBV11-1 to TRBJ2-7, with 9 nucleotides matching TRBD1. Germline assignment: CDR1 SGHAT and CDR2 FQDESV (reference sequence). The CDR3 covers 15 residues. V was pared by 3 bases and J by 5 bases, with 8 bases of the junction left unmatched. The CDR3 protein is CASSFSGQGPHEQYF. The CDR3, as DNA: TGTGCCAGCAGCTTCTCGGGACAGGGTCCCCACGAGCAGTACTTC. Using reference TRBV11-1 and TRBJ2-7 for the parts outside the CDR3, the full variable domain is EAEVAQSPRYKITEKSQAVAFWCDPISGHATLYWYRQILGQGPELLVQFQDESVVDDSQLPKDRFSAERLKGVDSTLKIQPAELGDSAMYLCASSFSGQGPHEQYFGPGTRLTVT.

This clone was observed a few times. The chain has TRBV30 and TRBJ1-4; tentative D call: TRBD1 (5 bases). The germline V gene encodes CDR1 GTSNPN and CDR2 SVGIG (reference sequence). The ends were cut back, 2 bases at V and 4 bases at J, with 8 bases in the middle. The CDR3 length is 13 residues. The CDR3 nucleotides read TGTGCCTGGAGTCGAGACAGTAATGAAAAACTGTTTTTT. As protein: CAWSRDSNEKLFF.

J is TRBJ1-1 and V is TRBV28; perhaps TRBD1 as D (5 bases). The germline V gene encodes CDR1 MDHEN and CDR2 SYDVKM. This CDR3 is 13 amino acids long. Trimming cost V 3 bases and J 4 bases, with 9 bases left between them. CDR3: CASSFGGGTEAFF. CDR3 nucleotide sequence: TGTGCCAGCAGTTTTGGGGGAGGCACTGAAGCTTTCTTT.

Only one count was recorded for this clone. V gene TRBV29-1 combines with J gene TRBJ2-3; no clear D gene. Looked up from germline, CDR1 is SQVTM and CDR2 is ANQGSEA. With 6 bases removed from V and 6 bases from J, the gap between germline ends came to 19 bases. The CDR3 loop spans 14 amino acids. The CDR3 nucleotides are TGCAGCGTCTTACGGTCCACCCTTGCCGATACGCAGTATTTT. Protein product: CSVLRSTLADTQYF.

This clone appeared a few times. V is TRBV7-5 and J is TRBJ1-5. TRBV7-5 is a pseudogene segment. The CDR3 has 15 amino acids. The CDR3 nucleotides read TGTGCCAGCAGCTTAGGTAGTGGGTTCAGTCAGCCCCAGCATTTT. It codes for CASSLGSGFSQPQHF.

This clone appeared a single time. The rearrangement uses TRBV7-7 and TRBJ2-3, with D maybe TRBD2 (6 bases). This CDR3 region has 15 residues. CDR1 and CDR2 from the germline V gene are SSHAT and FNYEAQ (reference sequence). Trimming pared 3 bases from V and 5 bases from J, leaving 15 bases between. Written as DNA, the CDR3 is TGTGCCAGCAGCTTGTTCCCGGGAGAGGGAGATACGCAGTATTTT. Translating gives CASSLFPGEGDTQYF.

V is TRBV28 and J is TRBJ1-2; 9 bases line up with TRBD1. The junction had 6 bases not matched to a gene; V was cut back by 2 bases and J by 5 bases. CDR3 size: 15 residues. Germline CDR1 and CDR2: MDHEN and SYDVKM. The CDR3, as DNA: TGTGCCAGCAGTTTAGGGACAGGGCTGAGGTATGGCTACACCTTC. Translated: CASSLGTGLRYGYTF.

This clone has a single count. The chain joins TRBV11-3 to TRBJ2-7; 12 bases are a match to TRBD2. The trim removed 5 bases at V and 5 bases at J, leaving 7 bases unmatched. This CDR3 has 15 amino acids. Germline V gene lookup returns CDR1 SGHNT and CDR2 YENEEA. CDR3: CASSVRLAGVDEQYF. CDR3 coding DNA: TGTGCCAGCAGCGTCAGACTAGCGGGAGTTGACGAGCAGTACTTC.

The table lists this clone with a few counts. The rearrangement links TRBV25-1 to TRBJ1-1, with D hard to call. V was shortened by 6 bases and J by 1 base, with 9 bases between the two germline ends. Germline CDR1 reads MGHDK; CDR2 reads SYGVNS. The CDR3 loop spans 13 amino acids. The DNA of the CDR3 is TGTGCCAGCAGAAGGACTGCGAACACTGAAGCTTTCTTT. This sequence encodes CASRRTANTEAFF.

This CDR3 is CASSLLYSNQPQHF. The CDR3 DNA reads TGTGCCAGCAGTCTCCTGTATAGCAATCAGCCCCAGCATTTT. This chain connects TRBV28 to TRBJ1-5; no clear D gene. The CDR3 has 14 amino acids. Germline loops: CDR1 MDHEN, CDR2 SYDVKM. Trimming left V 5 bases short and J 0 bases short, with 8 bases between.

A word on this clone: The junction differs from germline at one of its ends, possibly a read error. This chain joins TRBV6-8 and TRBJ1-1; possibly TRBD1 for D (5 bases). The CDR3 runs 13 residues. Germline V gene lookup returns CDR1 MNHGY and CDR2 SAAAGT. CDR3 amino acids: CAISYTGTTEAFF. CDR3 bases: TGTGCCATCAGTTACACCGGGACGACAGAAGCTTTCTTT.

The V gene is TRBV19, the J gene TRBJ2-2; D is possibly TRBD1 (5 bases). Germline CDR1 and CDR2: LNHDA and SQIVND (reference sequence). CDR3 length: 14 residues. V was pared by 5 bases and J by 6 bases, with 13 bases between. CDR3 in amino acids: CASSSQGAPGELFF. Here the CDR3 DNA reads TGTGCCAGTAGTTCCCAGGGTGCGCCCGGGGAGCTGTTTTTT.

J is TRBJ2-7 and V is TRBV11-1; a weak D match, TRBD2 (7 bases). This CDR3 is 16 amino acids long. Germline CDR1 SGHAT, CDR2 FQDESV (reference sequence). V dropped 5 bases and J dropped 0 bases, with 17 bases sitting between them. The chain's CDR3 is CASSGRGAASSYEQYF. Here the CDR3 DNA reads TGTGCCAGCAGCGGCCGGGGGGCGGCCTCCTCCTACGAGCAGTACTTC.

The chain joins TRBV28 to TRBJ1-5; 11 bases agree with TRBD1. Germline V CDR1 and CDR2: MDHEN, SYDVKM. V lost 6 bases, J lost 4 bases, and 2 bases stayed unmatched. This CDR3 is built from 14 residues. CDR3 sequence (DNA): TGTGCCAGCAGAGGGACAGGGGGGAATCAGCCCCAGCATTTT. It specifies CASRGTGGNQPQHF.

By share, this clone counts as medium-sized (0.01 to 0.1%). This CDR3 reads CASSPGQGPSEKLFF. CDR3 DNA sequence: TGTGCCAGCAGCCCGGGACAGGGCCCCAGTGAAAAACTGTTTTTT. The rearrangement links TRBV11-3 to TRBJ1-4; 9 bases agree with TRBD1. The junction had 8 bases not matched to a gene; V was cut back by 5 bases and J by 7 bases. The CDR3 contains 15 residues. The germline V gene has CDR1 SGHNT and CDR2 YENEEA.

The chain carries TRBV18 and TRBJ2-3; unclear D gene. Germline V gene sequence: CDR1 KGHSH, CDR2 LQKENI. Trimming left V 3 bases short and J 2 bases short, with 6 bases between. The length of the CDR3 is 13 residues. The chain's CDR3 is CASSPPSTDTQYF. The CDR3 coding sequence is TGTGCCAGCTCACCGCCTTCCACAGATACGCAGTATTTT.

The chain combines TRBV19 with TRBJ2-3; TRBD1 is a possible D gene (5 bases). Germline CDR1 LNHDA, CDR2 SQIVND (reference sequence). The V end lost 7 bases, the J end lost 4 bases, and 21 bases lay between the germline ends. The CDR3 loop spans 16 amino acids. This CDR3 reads CASTITGPGRADTQYF. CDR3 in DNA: TGTGCCAGTACCATCACAGGACCTGGGCGCGCAGATACGCAGTATTTT.

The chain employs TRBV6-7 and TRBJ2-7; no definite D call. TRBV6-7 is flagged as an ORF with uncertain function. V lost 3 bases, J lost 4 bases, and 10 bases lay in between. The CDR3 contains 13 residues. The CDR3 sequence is CASSYLMGYEQYF. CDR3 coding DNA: TGTGCCAGCAGTTATCTCATGGGGTACGAGCAGTACTTC.

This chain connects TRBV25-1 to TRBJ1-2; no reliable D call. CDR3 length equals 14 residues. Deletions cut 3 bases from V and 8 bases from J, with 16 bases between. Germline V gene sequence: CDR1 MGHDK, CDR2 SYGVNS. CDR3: CASSDYGGVVGYTF. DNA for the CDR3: TGTGCCAGCAGTGATTATGGAGGCGTCGTAGGCTACACCTTC.

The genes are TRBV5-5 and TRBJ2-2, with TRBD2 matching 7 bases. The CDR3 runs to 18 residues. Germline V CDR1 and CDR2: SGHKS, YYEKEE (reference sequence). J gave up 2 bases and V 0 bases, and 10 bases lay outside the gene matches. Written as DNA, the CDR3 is TGTGCCAGCAGCTTGGCCAAGGGAGGGATGCCTAACACCGGGGAGCTGTTTTTT. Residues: CASSLAKGGMPNTGELFF. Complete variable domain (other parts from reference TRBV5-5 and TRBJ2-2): DAGVTQSPTHLIKTRGQQVTLRCSPISGHKSVSWYQQVLGQGPQFIFQYYEKEERGRGNFPDRFSARQFPNYSSELNVNALLLGDSALYLCASSLAKGGMPNTGELFFGEGSRLTVL.

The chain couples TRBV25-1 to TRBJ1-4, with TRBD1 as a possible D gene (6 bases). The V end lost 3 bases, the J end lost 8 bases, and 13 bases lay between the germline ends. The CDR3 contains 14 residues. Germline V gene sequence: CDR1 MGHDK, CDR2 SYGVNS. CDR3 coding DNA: TGTGCCAGCAGTGATCGGGGGGCTGGGGAAAAACTGTTTTTT. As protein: CASSDRGAGEKLFF.

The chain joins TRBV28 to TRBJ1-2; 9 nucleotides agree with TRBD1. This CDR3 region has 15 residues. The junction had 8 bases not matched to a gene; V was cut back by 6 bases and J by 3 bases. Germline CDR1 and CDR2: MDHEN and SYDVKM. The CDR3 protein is CASSRPGQGDYGYTF. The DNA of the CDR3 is TGTGCCAGCAGCCGACCGGGACAGGGAGACTATGGCTACACCTTC.